The table lists the clone carrying this T cell receptor (beta chain) with a few counts. Antigen: not known. This record comes from a study of cytotoxic CD8 clonotypes in ibrutinib-treated CLL. Study context: Partial responses totalled around 25 and complete responses 2; after median roughly 71 months, about 14 remained remitted and about 12 progressed.

The V end lost 1 base, the J end lost 8 bases, and 12 bases lay between the germline ends. The CDR3 covers 15 residues. The germline V gene has CDR1 SGHTA and CDR2 FQGNSA. The table came from immunoSEQ multiplex PCR; TCRdb's copy has only in-frame clones and leaves some out. This sample yields 30,000 to 40,000 clones, of which 69% are seen a single time; 25% to 35% belongs to the top ten. General study points: Public clonotypes occurred uncommonly; on treatment, they contracted or remained stable. Baseline values of clonality outstripped age-matched healthy donors and followed circulating CD8+ T-cell counts.

The sequenced sample was PBMCs, obtained before ibrutinib treatment. The receptor was derived from a human donor with chronic lymphocytic leukemia. This chain connects TRBV7-2 to TRBJ1-6, with a weak D call TRBD1 (6 bases). The CDR3 nucleotides are TGTGCCAGCAGCTTAGTGTGGACAGTTGATTCACCCCTCCACTTT. Encoded protein: CASSLVWTVDSPLHF.